This T cell receptor (beta chain) was profiled in a study of graft-versus-host responses after intestinal transplantation. The CDR3 has 15 amino acids. The V segment lost 3 bases and the J segment 7 bases; nucleotides outside the gene matches: 10. The germline V gene encodes CDR1 SGDLS and CDR2 YYNGEE. The table came from immunoSEQ multiplex PCR; TCRdb's copy has only in-frame clones and leaves some out. This sample yields approximately 89,000 clones, of which 80% to 95% are seen a single time; roughly 15% belongs to the top ten. The V gene is TRBV9, the J gene TRBJ2-7, with 10 bases identical to TRBD1. This sample comprised PBMCs, obtained 453 days after intestinal transplant. This sequence originates from a human patient who received an intestinal transplant, so some T cells may come from the graft donor. This CDR3 reads CASSGPGQGLREQYF. Written as DNA, the CDR3 is TGTGCCAGCAGCGGACCGGGACAGGGGTTGCGGGAGCAGTACTTC.